A selection of T cell receptor beta chains follows, all from one sample in a study of CXCR3-negative and CXCR3-positive naive CD8 T cells. TCRdb reanalyzed the 5' RACE reads, giving one entry per CDR3 protein sequence and no DNA. The table counts about 150,000 distinct CDR3 sequences; approximately 0.27% lies in the top ten. Specimen: naive CXCR3+ CD8+ T cells from blood. These receptors all stem from a human donor in good health. Some clones in this sample may be carry-over from other donors' samples. CDR3s include the opening cysteine and the closing phenylalanine or tryptophan. Fields, in order: CDR3 protein, J gene, CDR3 length, V gene.

CDR3aa: CASRLRGQGVTDTQYF
j_gene: TRBJ2-3
len: 16
v_gene: TRBV28

CDR3aa: CASSLGRNVRNTEAFF
j_gene: TRBJ1-1
len: 16
v_gene: TRBV7-2

CDR3aa: CASSLVGAGDQETQYF
j_gene: TRBJ2-5
len: 16
v_gene: TRBV5-1

CDR3aa: CASSSEAGGPDEQFF
j_gene: TRBJ2-1
len: 15
v_gene: TRBV7-6

CDR3aa: CASSSLPYGVTRNSADTQYF
j_gene: TRBJ2-3
len: 20
v_gene: TRBV7-7

CDR3aa: CASSFGSNIQYF
j_gene: TRBJ2-4
len: 12
v_gene: TRBV5-4

CDR3aa: CAISERGTGVGEQYF
j_gene: TRBJ2-7
len: 15
v_gene: TRBV10-3

CDR3aa: CASSLQGISYNEQFF
j_gene: TRBJ2-1
len: 15
v_gene: TRBV7-2

CDR3aa: CASSLGSRGGSISTDTQYF
j_gene: TRBJ2-3
len: 19
v_gene: TRBV7-6

CDR3aa: CSVRTVRYGYTF
j_gene: TRBJ1-2
len: 12
v_gene: TRBV29-1

CDR3aa: CASSPYSGSTSGELFF
j_gene: TRBJ2-2
len: 16
v_gene: TRBV7-2

CDR3aa: CASSTGRGNQPQHF
j_gene: TRBJ1-5
len: 14
v_gene: TRBV7-9

CDR3aa: CSVEDLGLDLETQYF
j_gene: TRBJ2-5
len: 15
v_gene: TRBV29-1

CDR3aa: CASEYRDISYEQYF
j_gene: TRBJ2-7
len: 14
v_gene: TRBV7-9

CDR3aa: CASSPHDTDSNQPQHF
j_gene: TRBJ1-5
len: 16
v_gene: TRBV5-6

CDR3aa: CSVGPLNYGYTF
j_gene: TRBJ1-2
len: 12
v_gene: TRBV29-1

CDR3aa: CASSSPDRPGNTIYF
j_gene: TRBJ1-3
len: 15
v_gene: TRBV28

CDR3aa: CSVEGTSGTDTQYF
j_gene: TRBJ2-3
len: 14
v_gene: TRBV29-1

CDR3aa: CASSWGAGGIENIQYF
j_gene: TRBJ2-4
len: 16
v_gene: TRBV5-1

CDR3aa: CASSPWALAANEQFF
j_gene: TRBJ2-1
len: 15
v_gene: TRBV11-2

CDR3aa: CASSLMTGRAYGYTF
j_gene: TRBJ1-2
len: 15
v_gene: TRBV7-2

CDR3aa: CSAEASDTEAFF
j_gene: TRBJ1-1
len: 12
v_gene: TRBV29-1

CDR3aa: CASSTAGGAANYGYTF
j_gene: TRBJ1-2
len: 16
v_gene: TRBV7-9

CDR3aa: CSAIETGEDSYNEQFF
j_gene: TRBJ2-1
len: 16
v_gene: TRBV20-1

CDR3aa: CSVLGGGAKKIDEQYF
j_gene: TRBJ2-7
len: 16
v_gene: TRBV29-1

CDR3aa: CASSYEVSGDIQETQYF
j_gene: TRBJ2-5
len: 17
v_gene: TRBV6-2/TRBV6-3

CDR3aa: CASSLWPGLAVYNEQFF
j_gene: TRBJ2-1
len: 17
v_gene: TRBV11-2

CDR3aa: CASLPLGLAGPGELFF
j_gene: TRBJ2-2
len: 16
v_gene: TRBV12-3/TRBV12-4

CDR3aa: CATSTYRDYYEQYF
j_gene: TRBJ2-7
len: 14
v_gene: TRBV15

CDR3aa: CASSLRLAAYNEQFF
j_gene: TRBJ2-1
len: 15
v_gene: TRBV7-9

CDR3aa: CASSQGPSHGAAEAFF
j_gene: TRBJ1-1
len: 16
v_gene: TRBV14

CDR3aa: CSARSWEENQPQHF
j_gene: TRBJ1-5
len: 14
v_gene: TRBV20-1

CDR3aa: CSVERLDVGEETQYF
j_gene: TRBJ2-5
len: 15
v_gene: TRBV29-1

CDR3aa: CASSFQEWSGYTF
j_gene: TRBJ1-2
len: 13
v_gene: TRBV12-3/TRBV12-4

CDR3aa: CASSRGGGAKNIQYF
j_gene: TRBJ2-4
len: 15
v_gene: TRBV6-5

CDR3aa: CASSLDNGLSYEQYF
j_gene: TRBJ2-7
len: 15
v_gene: TRBV5-1

CDR3aa: CASSLRARVSYNEQFF
j_gene: TRBJ2-1
len: 16
v_gene: TRBV5-1

CDR3aa: CSVEEETNEKLFF
j_gene: TRBJ1-4
len: 13
v_gene: TRBV29-1

CDR3aa: CSVDNGGLHYGYTF
j_gene: TRBJ1-2
len: 14
v_gene: TRBV29-1

CDR3aa: CASSTLTGYNQPQHF
j_gene: TRBJ1-5
len: 15
v_gene: TRBV27

CDR3aa: CASSSMGYEQYF
j_gene: TRBJ2-7
len: 12
v_gene: TRBV7-6

CDR3aa: CASKFQGNSYEQYF
j_gene: TRBJ2-7
len: 14
v_gene: TRBV19

CDR3aa: CASSLGTEDYGYTF
j_gene: TRBJ1-2
len: 14
v_gene: TRBV28

CDR3aa: CASSQARDYGYTF
j_gene: TRBJ1-2
len: 13
v_gene: TRBV4-1

CDR3aa: CASSPDYNTQYF
j_gene: TRBJ2-3
len: 12
v_gene: TRBV5-5